This is a list of T cell receptor beta chains from one sample in a study of regulatory T cells in long-lasting Graves disease. TCRdb reanalysed the multiplex PCR reads using MiXCR and keeps one entry per CDR3 protein. This sample carries hundreds of thousands of distinct CDR3 sequences, approximately 13% of them seen once, and the ten largest clones take 8% to 10%. These data also formed part of another study, on T cells in Graves' hyperthyroidism and ophthalmopathy.

Sequences were derived from peripheral blood mononuclear cells (PBMCs), sampled at new diagnosis, from a patient treated with antithyroid drugs. These TCRs come from a man aged 25-45 years with Graves disease. Each CDR3 is given with its conserved first and last residue. The D gene is left open where the match is weak. Size values are once, few and many counts, or a class for expanded clones, and some rows have none.

TRBV20-1	TRBD2	many	TRBJ2-7	TGCAGTGGAGTAGCGGGGAATTACGAGCAGTACTTC	CSGVAGNYEQYF
TRBV12-3/TRBV12-4	TRBD2	many	TRBJ2-2	TGTGCCAGCAGTTTACAGCTAGCGGGCGCCGGGGAGCTGTTTTTT	CASSLQLAGAGELFF
TRBV20-1	TRBD1	few	TRBJ1-3	TGCAGTGCTAGAGAAGCGGGGACAGCTCCTGGAAACACCATATATTTT	CSAREAGTAPGNTIYF
TRBV18	.	.	TRBJ2-1	TGTGCCAGCTCACCATTATCCCAAAAGCGGTCCTACAATGAGCAGTTCTTC	CASSPLSQKRSYNEQFF
TRBV10-3	TRBD2	many	TRBJ2-6	TGTGCCATCGGTGCGGGAGGGACCGGGGCCAACGTCCTGACTTTC	CAIGAGGTGANVLTF
TRBV10-1	.	many	TRBJ2-1	TGCGCCAGCAGCTTAGCGGCCCTCGGCTCCTACAATGAGCAGTTCTTC	CASSLAALGSYNEQFF
TRBV10-1	.	many	TRBJ1-1	TGCGCCAGCAAGGGGGGCGGTCGGAACACTGAAGCTTTCTTT	CASKGGGRNTEAFF
TRBV19	.	many	TRBJ1-1	TGTGCCAGTAAGGGGAGCACTGAAGCTTTCTTT	CASKGSTEAFF
TRBV11-2	TRBD2	many	TRBJ2-3	TGTGCCAGCAGCTTGGTAGGACTAGCGGTCACAGATACGCAGTATTTT	CASSLVGLAVTDTQYF
TRBV27	.	few	TRBJ2-2	TGTGCCAGCAGTTTATATGCAGGGAACACCGGGGAGCTGTTTTTT	CASSLYAGNTGELFF
TRBV20-1	.	many	TRBJ2-1	TGCAGTGCTAGGGTGAAGCAGTTCTTC	CSARVKQFF
TRBV7-9	.	few	TRBJ2-1	TGTGCCAGCAGCTACTCACCTTCTTTAAGAGGTCCGGGCGAGCAGTTCTTC	CASSYSPSLRGPGEQFF
TRBV27	.	many	TRBJ2-1	TGTGCCAGCAGTTTAGAGGCGGTGGGGGATGAGCAGTTCTTC	CASSLEAVGDEQFF
TRBV28	TRBD2	.	TRBJ2-4	TGTGCCAGCAGTTCACCGGGAGCGGGGGACATTCAGTACTTC	CASSSPGAGDIQYF
TRBV2	.	many	TRBJ2-3	TGTGCCAGCAGTGAAGGACAGGCCCCAGATACGCAGTATTTT	CASSEGQAPDTQYF
TRBV5-1	.	.	TRBJ1-6	TGCGCCAGCCATCAGGGGAGCTCCTATAATTCACCCCTCCACTTT	CASHQGSSYNSPLHF
TRBV27	TRBD2	.	TRBJ2-7	TGTGCCAGCAGTGAAAGCGGGAGCTTAGGGTCCTACGAGCAGTACTTC	CASSESGSLGSYEQYF
TRBV19	.	.	TRBJ2-6	TGTGCCAGTAAACGTATAAGGGGTGGGATCTCTGGGGCCAACGTCCTGACTTTC	CASKRIRGGISGANVLTF
TRBV12-3/TRBV12-4	.	many	TRBJ1-5	TGTGCCAGCAATACCGGGGGCAATCAGCCCCAGCATTTT	CASNTGGNQPQHF
TRBV15	TRBD1	many	TRBJ1-4	TGTGCCACCAGCAGAGAATTGGTGACAGGGAACGAAAAACTGTTTTTT	CATSRELVTGNEKLFF
TRBV12-3/TRBV12-4	TRBD1	many	TRBJ1-2	TGTGCCAGCAGCGCGTCGACAGGGGTAGGCTACACCTTC	CASSASTGVGYTF
TRBV12-3/TRBV12-4	TRBD1	many	TRBJ1-2	TGTGCCAGCAAAAGGGGACAGAACTATGGCTACACCTTC	CASKRGQNYGYTF
TRBV7-9	.	many	TRBJ1-1	TGTGCCAGTACAGAAGCACGGGGGAACACTGAAGCTTTCTTT	CASTEARGNTEAFF
TRBV3-1	.	few	TRBJ2-1	TGTGCCAGCAGCCCCACAGTGGGGAGTAAGAATGAGCAGTTCTTC	CASSPTVGSKNEQFF
TRBV18	.	.	TRBJ1-6	TGTGCCAGCTCACCGCAATACACCGATAATTCACCCCTCCACTTT	CASSPQYTDNSPLHF
TRBV3-1	.	once	TRBJ2-2	TGTGCCGGCTGGGGGGGGCTGACCGGGGAGCTGTTTTTT	CAGWGGLTGELFF
TRBV12-3/TRBV12-4	TRBD1	few	TRBJ1-1	TGTGCCAGCAGTTCCCATTCGGGACAGGGGGCGGTTAACACTGAAGCTTTCTTT	CASSSHSGQGAVNTEAFF
TRBV10-1	.	many	TRBJ2-6	TGCGCCAGCAGTGACAACAACGTCCTGACTTTC	CASSDNNVLTF
TRBV2	.	many	TRBJ1-3	TGTGCCAGCAGGACCAGCAGCTCTGGAAACACCATATATTTT	CASRTSSSGNTIYF